The 2 T cell receptor beta chains reported below all come from one sample, sequenced in a study of T cell clonotyping in hematopoietic cell transplantation. The time point here: recipient sample about 28 days before transplant, after cytoreduction. The table came from immunoSEQ multiplex PCR; TCRdb's copy has only in-frame clones and leaves some out. Among about 18,000 clones listed, roughly 86% were seen once. The source was peripheral blood mononuclear cells, collected before stem cell transplant. These receptors all stem from a man between 45 and 60 years old with acute myeloid leukemia. Some clones in this sample may be carry-over from other donors' samples.

The chain carries TRBV7-2 and TRBJ2-5, with TRBD2 identical over 11 bases. Germline trimming cut 0 bases from V and 5 bases from J; bases unmatched to any gene: 11. The CDR3 spans 18 residues. CDR1 is SGHTA, CDR2 FQGNSA, per germline. CDR3 DNA sequence: TGTGCCAGCAGCTTAGCGCGGAGTAGCGGGGGGGTAGGGGAGACCCAGTACTTC. It specifies CASSLARSSGGVGETQYF.

This chain joins TRBV28 and TRBJ1-2; D remains unclear. The germline gives CDR1 MDHEN, CDR2 SYDVKM. V shed 6 bases and J shed 4 bases, with 9 bases lying between them. The CDR3 spans 12 residues. As DNA, the CDR3 is TGTGCCAGCAGCCCGGCCCCCTATGGCTACACCTTC. This sequence encodes CASSPAPYGYTF.